Shown below are 16 T cell receptor beta chains from a single sample sequenced in a study of pediatric ulcerative colitis. Rectal tissue came from one to two pinch biopsies taken at colonoscopy. Clones were sequenced by immunoSEQ multiplex PCR, and TCRdb holds only the in-frame ones, with some missing. The sample lists approximately 40,000 clones; 75% were seen once. The sample taken for sequencing was gut tissue. The origin of the receptors is a boy under 18 with severe ulcerative colitis.

The chain combines TRBV5-1 with TRBJ1-1, with D maybe TRBD1 (5 bases). The V gene's germline CDR1 is SGHRS and CDR2 YFSETQ. Trimming stripped 1 base from V and 0 bases from J, with 10 bases between. The CDR3 is made up of 15 amino acids. The CDR3, as DNA: TGCGCCAGCAGCTTGAAGGGGTCGGTGAACACTGAAGCTTTCTTT. Its protein product is CASSLKGSVNTEAFF. Using reference TRBV5-1 and TRBJ1-1 for the parts outside the CDR3, the full variable domain is KAGVTQTPRYLIKTRGQQVTLSCSPISGHRSVSWYQQTPGQGLQFLFEYFSETQRNKGNFPGRFSGRQFSNSRSEMNVSTLELGDSALYLCASSLKGSVNTEAFFGQGTRLTVV.

J is TRBJ2-7 and V is TRBV11-2; the match to TRBD1 covers 7 bases. V was clipped by 5 bases and J by 6 bases; unmatched bases: 13. Germline-derived CDR1 and CDR2 are SGHAT and FQNNGV. The length of the CDR3 is 15 residues. CDR3 loop: CASSTIQGKIVEQYF. Here the CDR3 DNA reads TGTGCCAGCAGCACGATACAGGGGAAGATTGTCGAGCAGTACTTC. The entire variable domain, with the rest obtained from reference TRBV11-2 and TRBJ2-7, is as follows: EAGVAQSPRYKIIEKRQSVAFWCNPISGHATLYWYQQILGQGPKLLIQFQNNGVVDDSQLPKDRFSAERLKGVDSTLKIQPAKLEDSAVYLCASSTIQGKIVEQYFGPGTRLTVT.

The rearrangement uses TRBV13 and TRBJ1-2, with unresolved D. Trimming pared 0 bases from V and 4 bases from J, leaving 21 bases between. Germline lookup yields CDR1 PRHDT and CDR2 FYEKMQ (reference sequence). The CDR3 covers 18 residues. The CDR3 region has the DNA TGTGCCAGCAGCTTAGGCCTCCAGGAGGGCATATCTACCTATGGCTACACCTTC. Translated, it gives CASSLGLQEGISTYGYTF.

V usage is TRBV21-1 and J usage is TRBJ2-5; TRBD1 is taken as the D call from the table, unchecked against the DNA. TRBV21-1 is a documented pseudogene. The CDR3 contains 18 residues. This chain's CDR3 is CASSKSSPVDRVMETQYF. The CDR3 region has the DNA TGTGCCAGCAGCAAATCTTCTCCAGTGGACAGGGTGATGGAGACCCAGTACTTC.

The rearrangement links TRBV5-1 to TRBJ2-7; no firm D call. The germline V and J ends were trimmed by 0 bases and 3 bases, with 7 bases remaining between them. This CDR3 is built from 13 residues. Looked up from germline, CDR1 is SGHRS and CDR2 is YFSETQ. The CDR3 spells CASSLAQDYEQYF. The CDR3 nucleotides are TGCGCCAGCAGCTTGGCCCAGGACTACGAGCAGTACTTC.

The V gene is TRBV7-6, the J gene TRBJ2-7; D is perhaps TRBD1 or TRBD2 (5 bases each). Germline CDR1 reads SGHVS; CDR2 reads FNYEAQ. The V and J ends lost 5 bases and 5 bases respectively, with 16 bases between them. The length of the CDR3 is 14 residues. The CDR3 loop reads CASSPSGGFHEQYF. Written as DNA, the CDR3 is TGTGCCAGCAGCCCTAGTGGGGGTTTCCACGAGCAGTACTTC. The variable domain in full, with the rest retrieved from reference TRBV7-6 and TRBJ2-7, is GAGVSQSPRYKVTKRGQDVALRCDPISGHVSLYWYRQALGQGPEFLTYFNYEAQQDKSGLPNDRFSAERPEGSISTLTIQRTEQRDSAMYRCASSPSGGFHEQYFGPGTRLTVT.

The rearrangement joins TRBV5-1 to TRBJ1-1; D perhaps matches TRBD1 (6 bases). Trimming removed 5 bases at V and 1 base at J, with 9 bases between. Germline-derived CDR1 and CDR2 are SGHRS and YFSETQ. The length of the CDR3 is 13 residues. The CDR3 reads CASRQQGNTEAFF. CDR3 DNA: TGCGCCAGCAGGCAACAGGGGAACACTGAAGCTTTCTTT.

In this sample, this clone turned up once. The chain recombines TRBV4-1 with TRBJ1-2; a weak D match, TRBD1 (6 bases). Germline CDR1 is MGHRA and CDR2 is YSYEKL. Trimming took 3 bases from V and 4 from J, leaving 21 bases between them. CDR3 length: 17 residues. CDR3 region: CASSHDFLQGRAYGYTF. CDR3 coding DNA: TGCGCCAGCAGCCATGACTTCTTACAGGGTCGGGCCTATGGCTACACCTTC.

The V gene is TRBV18, the J gene TRBJ1-6; D ambiguous. Germline CDR1 and CDR2: KGHSH and LQKENI. The length of the CDR3 is 15 residues. Trimming removed 2 bases at V and 7 bases at J, with 12 bases between. The CDR3 DNA reads as TGTGCCAGCTCACCATCTCAAACTTTAAATTCACCCCTCCACTTT. As protein: CASSPSQTLNSPLHF. Using reference TRBV18 and TRBJ1-6 for the parts outside the CDR3, the full variable domain is NAGVMQNPRHLVRRRGQEARLRCSPMKGHSHVYWYRQLPEEGLKFMVYLQKENIIDESGMPKERFSAEFPKEGPSILRIQQVVRGDSAAYFCASSPSQTLNSPLHFGNGTRLTVT.

The chain combines TRBV27 with TRBJ1-5; D gene unclear. Deletions cut 2 bases from V and 7 bases from J, with 9 bases between. The germline gives CDR1 MNHEY, CDR2 SMNVEV (reference sequence). The CDR3 runs 13 residues. The CDR3 here is CASSLTWRQPQHF. CDR3 nucleotide sequence: TGTGCCAGCAGTTTAACATGGAGGCAGCCCCAGCATTTT.

The gene calls are TRBV5-1 and TRBJ2-3, with TRBD2 as a possible D gene (5 bases). Germline V lookup: CDR1 SGHRS, CDR2 YFSETQ. Trimming pared 5 bases from V and 5 bases from J, leaving 18 bases between. The CDR3 is 15 residues long. CDR3 nucleotides: TGCGCCAGCAGTTTTGGCGGAGGTACTTTAGATACGCAGTATTTT. Protein: CASSFGGGTLDTQYF.

The chain combines TRBV5-6 with TRBJ2-2; 7 bases line up with TRBD2. From germline, CDR1 is SGHDT and CDR2 YYEEEE. The V segment lost 0 bases and the J segment 6 bases; nucleotides outside the gene matches: 8. The CDR3 has 16 amino acids. CDR3 nucleotide sequence: TGTGCCAGCAGCTTGGATCTTGTGGGGAGGGCCGGGGAGCTGTTTTTT. This translates into CASSLDLVGRAGELFF.

A few counts support this clone. The chain recombines TRBV5-5 with TRBJ2-3, with a tentative D call TRBD2 (5 bases). In germline, CDR1 is SGHKS, CDR2 YYEKEE (reference sequence). V dropped 2 bases and J dropped 0 bases, with 19 bases sitting between them. The length of the CDR3 is 18 residues. CDR3 bases: TGTGCCAGCAGCTTCCGAGGGTTGTCTAGAACTAGCACAGATACGCAGTATTTT. Encoded protein: CASSFRGLSRTSTDTQYF.

The sample holds a few counts of this clone. This sequence joins TRBV19 and TRBJ1-2, with D tentatively TRBD1 (5 bases). CDR1 is LNHDA and CDR2 is SQIVND in the germline V gene (reference sequence). This CDR3 has 11 residues. Trimming stripped 8 bases from V and 3 bases from J, with 7 bases between. CDR3 in DNA: TGTGCCAGTCAGGGCCACTATGGCTACACCTTC. This gives the protein CASQGHYGYTF.

The chain carries TRBV25-1 and TRBJ2-3; D remains unclear. The V end lost 4 bases, the J end lost 2 bases, and 7 bases lay between the germline ends. Germline V gene sequence: CDR1 MGHDK, CDR2 SYGVNS. CDR3 size: 13 residues. DNA of the CDR3: TGTGCCAGCAGTGTAGTGCCCACAGATACGCAGTATTTT. Its translation: CASSVVPTDTQYF.

This chain links TRBV15 with TRBJ2-7, with TRBD2 matching 8 bases. V lost 4 bases and J lost 4; bases outside the gene matches: 6. Germline V gene lookup returns CDR1 LNHNV and CDR2 YYDKDF (reference sequence). CDR3 length equals 14 residues. CDR3 residues: CATSTGGDSYEQYF. As DNA, the CDR3 is TGTGCCACCAGCACGGGAGGGGATTCGTACGAGCAGTACTTC.